The 31 T cell receptor beta chains below were found in one sample sequenced in a study of OX40 agonist ivuxolimab in advanced cancers. Assay: immunoSEQ multiplex PCR; the TCRdb copy retains only in-frame clones and omits some. Of under 80,000 clones in the sample, 70% to 90% were seen once. Source: CD4+ or CD8+ T cells sorted from blood, taken in a trial of the OX40 agonist ivuxolimab. These receptors were collected from an adult with an advanced solid tumor such as melanoma, head and neck, liver or kidney cancer.

The chain carries TRBV2 and TRBJ1-5; TRBD1 matches at 10 bases. This CDR3 has 17 residues. Germline CDR1 reads SNHLY; CDR2 reads FYNNEI. V lost 5 bases, J lost 0 bases, and 7 bases stayed unmatched. The CDR3: CASSPGTGAYSNQPQHF. CDR3 nucleotide sequence: TGTGCCAGCAGTCCCGGGACAGGGGCGTATAGCAATCAGCCCCAGCATTTT.

This chain joins TRBV23-1 and TRBJ2-3; D gene unclear. TRBV23-1 counts as an open reading frame of uncertain function. The V end lost 2 bases, the J end lost 2 bases, and 11 bases lay between the germline ends. This CDR3 has 15 residues. CDR3 sequence: CASSQGPLTTDTQYF. CDR3 in DNA: TGCGCCAGCAGTCAAGGACCCTTGACCACAGATACGCAGTATTTT.

As concerns this clone: One junction end disagrees with the germline gene, perhaps due to a read error. The chain has TRBV25-1 and TRBJ1-5; the D is unclear. Germline V CDR1 and CDR2: MGHDK, SYGVNS. The CDR3 totals 14 residues. The CDR3 nucleotides read TGTGCTAGCAGTCCGATTAGTAACAATCAGCCCCAGCATTTT. Its protein product is CASSPISNNQPQHF. Based on the CDR3 plus reference TRBV25-1 and TRBJ1-5, the full variable domain is EADIYQTPRYLVIGTGKKITLECSQTMGHDKMYWYQQDPGMELHLIHYSYGVNSTEKGDLSSESTVSRIRTEHFPLTLESARPSHTSQYLCASSPISNNQPQHFGDGTRLSIL.

The V call is TRBV10-3, the J call TRBJ2-7; no clear D. The V and J ends lost 2 bases and 0 bases respectively, with 8 bases between them. Per the germline V gene, CDR1 is ENHRY and CDR2 is SYGVKD. The CDR3 is 14 amino acids. As DNA, the CDR3 is TGTGCCATCAGTGAGAACACCGCCTCCTACGAGCAGTACTTC. As protein: CAISENTASYEQYF.

This chain uses TRBV4-1 with TRBJ2-7; 9 bases are a match to TRBD1. Germline CDR1 MGHRA, CDR2 YSYEKL. The V segment lost 4 bases and the J segment 2 bases; nucleotides outside the gene matches: 9. The CDR3 loop spans 16 amino acids. CDR3 loop: CASSPTTTGGPYEQYF. CDR3 sequence (DNA): TGCGCCAGCAGCCCGACGACCACAGGGGGCCCCTACGAGCAGTACTTC.

The rearrangement links TRBV5-8 to TRBJ2-2; D is perhaps TRBD1 or TRBD2 (5 bases each). Trimming removed 4 bases from V and 1 base from J, with 11 bases in between. CDR3 length equals 15 residues. Germline V gives CDR1 SGHTS, CDR2 YDEGEE. The CDR3 is CASSPGTVNTGELFF. CDR3 bases: TGTGCCAGCAGCCCCGGGACGGTGAACACCGGGGAGCTGTTTTTT.

This chain links TRBV6-5 with TRBJ1-5; D gene ambiguous. This CDR3 has 13 amino acids. Germline CDR1 and CDR2: MNHEY and SVGAGI. Trimming removed 2 bases from V and 4 bases from J, with 6 bases in between. The CDR3 here is CASSYGENQPQHF. The CDR3 DNA is TGTGCCAGCAGTTACGGGGAGAATCAGCCCCAGCATTTT.

V is TRBV28 and J is TRBJ2-1; 7 bases line up with TRBD1. V was pared by 5 bases and J by 1 base, with 5 bases of the junction left unmatched. The CDR3 has 15 amino acids. Germline CDR1 MDHEN, CDR2 SYDVKM. Written as DNA, the CDR3 is TGTGCCAGCAGTACCGGGACAGCTTCCTACAATGAGCAGTTCTTC. Translated: CASSTGTASYNEQFF.

V and J are TRBV2 and TRBJ2-5; D might be TRBD2 (6 bases). This CDR3 has 14 residues. Trimming cost V 6 bases and J 5 bases, with 16 bases left between them. Germline V gene data show CDR1 as SNHLY and CDR2 as FYNNEI. CDR3 DNA sequence: TGTGCCAGCAGGGGGCCGGGAGCGATGGAGACCCAGTACTTC. It translates to CASRGPGAMETQYF.

This chain uses TRBV28 with TRBJ2-2; D unclear. V dropped 3 bases and J dropped 7 bases, with 9 bases sitting between them. Germline loops: CDR1 MDHEN, CDR2 SYDVKM. The CDR3 sequence is 13 residues long. The CDR3 region has the DNA TGTGCCAGCAGTTTGAGCCAGGTCGGGGAGCTGTTTTTT. Translating it yields CASSLSQVGELFF.

The chain couples TRBV27 to TRBJ2-7; D perhaps matches TRBD2 (6 bases). Between the trimmed V and J ends, which lost 6 bases and 0 bases, there was a span of 12 bases. CDR1 MNHEY and CDR2 SMNVEV come from the germline V gene (reference sequence). This CDR3 has 14 residues. CDR3 residues: CASSPLANSYEQYF. DNA for the CDR3: TGTGCCAGCAGCCCCCTAGCGAACTCCTACGAGCAGTACTTC.

The chain combines TRBV15 with TRBJ2-7, with 9 bases that match TRBD2. Germline CDR1 is LNHNV and CDR2 is YYDKDF (reference sequence). V was pared by 0 bases and J by 6 bases, with 6 bases of the junction left unmatched. The CDR3 contains 15 residues. The CDR3 coding sequence is TGTGCCACCAGCAGAGATAGGCGGGGGGGCGGCGAGCAGTACTTC. Encoded protein: CATSRDRRGGGEQYF.

This chain connects TRBV30 to TRBJ1-1; D is undetermined. V lost 0 bases to trimming and J lost 3 bases, with 11 bases between them. The CDR3 spans 14 residues. Per germline, CDR1 GTSNPN and CDR2 SVGIG (reference sequence). CDR3 coding DNA: TGTGCCTGGAGTGTGGTCCCCCCGGACACTGAAGCTTTCTTT. Protein: CAWSVVPPDTEAFF.

The V gene is TRBV27, the J gene TRBJ2-2; D gene unclear. V was trimmed by 3 bases and J by 3 bases, leaving 17 bases between them. The CDR3 is 17 amino acids. CDR1 MNHEY and CDR2 SMNVEV come from the germline V gene (reference sequence). DNA for the CDR3: TGTGCCAGCAGTTTTTCTTGGCTAGGTCACGACACCGGGGAGCTGTTTTTT. This gives the protein CASSFSWLGHDTGELFF.

This CDR3 is CASSLVSGISYNEQFF. DNA for the CDR3: TGTGCCAGCAGCTTGGTTAGCGGGATCAGCTACAATGAGCAGTTCTTC. The rearrangement links TRBV5-4 to TRBJ2-1; 8 bases map to TRBD2. CDR3 size: 16 residues. The germline V gene encodes CDR1 SGHNT and CDR2 YYREEE (reference sequence). V lost 0 bases and J lost 3; bases outside the gene matches: 5.

This chain uses TRBV21-1 with TRBJ2-5; the D call in the table, TRBD1, was not verified against the DNA. TRBV21-1 is a known pseudogene. The CDR3 is 16 residues long. The CDR3 coding sequence is TGCAAACCGCCAGCACTATTTTTAGGCAGGGGAGAGACCCAGTACTTC. Encoded protein: CKPPALFLGRGETQYF.

V is TRBV11-2 and J is TRBJ2-2, with TRBD2 matching over 8 bases. The CDR3 runs 17 residues. In germline, CDR1 is SGHAT, CDR2 FQNNGV. The V gene end was trimmed by 5 bases and the J gene end by 6 bases; junction bases not matched to a gene: 14. CDR3 coding DNA: TGTGCCAGCAGCCGTCTCTCGGGCGGGAGGATCCCCGGGGAGCTGTTTTTT. As protein: CASSRLSGGRIPGELFF.

CDR3 region: CASSASPTDNEQFF. In DNA form, the CDR3 reads TGTGCCAGCAGCGCCAGCCCGACAGACAATGAGCAGTTCTTC. The genes are TRBV7-8 and TRBJ2-1, with D possibly being TRBD1 (5 bases). The CDR3 extends over 14 amino acids. Per the germline V gene, CDR1 is SGHVS and CDR2 is FQNEAQ. Deletions cut 5 bases from V and 5 bases from J, with 13 bases between.

The chain couples TRBV4-3 to TRBJ1-2; D unclear. Germline CDR1 LGHNA, CDR2 YSLEER. V was clipped by 0 bases and J by 8 bases, with 13 bases between them. The CDR3 contains 14 residues. This chain's CDR3 is CASSQDDNLGGYTF. CDR3 in DNA: TGCGCCAGCAGCCAAGACGACAATCTAGGGGGCTACACCTTC.

This chain links TRBV27 with TRBJ2-2; perhaps D is TRBD1 or TRBD2 (6 bases each). Germline CDR1 reads MNHEY; CDR2 reads SMNVEV (reference sequence). The length of the CDR3 is 17 residues. V was shortened by 4 bases and J by 5 bases, with 20 bases between the two germline ends. This chain's CDR3 is CASSSSPLGGPTGELFF. As DNA, the CDR3 is TGTGCCAGCAGTTCGAGCCCACTTGGGGGGCCTACCGGGGAGCTGTTTTTT.

The chain carries TRBV7-3 and TRBJ2-2; TRBD2 is a possible D gene (5 bases). The germline V and J ends were trimmed by 6 bases and 0 bases, with 17 bases remaining between them. Per germline, CDR1 SGHTA and CDR2 FQGTGA. CDR3 length equals 17 residues. The CDR3 bases are TGTGCCAGCAGTTCTTTCGGGGATCATTCGAACACCGGGGAGCTGTTTTTT. It codes for CASSSFGDHSNTGELFF. The full variable domain, completed using reference TRBV7-3 and TRBJ2-2, is GAGVSQTPSNKVTEKGKYVELRCDPISGHTALYWYRQSLGQGPEFLIYFQGTGAADDSGLPNDRFFAVRPEGSVSTLKIQRTERGDSAVYLCASSSFGDHSNTGELFFGEGSRLTVL.

The chain is built from TRBV5-6 and TRBJ2-7, with D possibly TRBD1 on 5 matching bases. Trimming stripped 0 bases from V and 5 bases from J, with 15 bases between. The CDR3 totals 15 residues. Germline CDR1 is SGHDT and CDR2 is YYEEEE. CDR3 sequence: CASSLAWQGRDEQYF. CDR3 DNA sequence: TGTGCCAGCAGCTTGGCCTGGCAGGGCAGGGACGAGCAGTACTTC.

The V call is TRBV19, the J call TRBJ2-7; no definite D call. This CDR3 contains 13 residues. Germline CDR1 reads LNHDA; CDR2 reads SQIVND (reference sequence). The V end was cut by 0 bases, the J end by 4 bases, with 7 bases between. The CDR3 region is CASSIDLLYEQYF. CDR3 coding DNA: TGTGCCAGTAGTATAGATCTCCTATACGAGCAGTACTTC. The full variable domain, with the rest looked up from reference TRBV19 and TRBJ2-7, is DGGITQSPKYLFRKEGQNVTLSCEQNLNHDAMYWYRQDPGQGLRLIYYSQIVNDFQKGDIAEGYSVSREKKESFPLTVTSAQKNPTAFYLCASSIDLLYEQYFGPGTRLTVT.

This CDR3 reads CASSLWGLNTEAFF. The CDR3 nucleotides are TGTGCCAGCAGCTTGTGGGGGCTAAACACTGAAGCTTTCTTT. J is TRBJ1-1 and V is TRBV5-5, with D possibly being TRBD1 (6 bases). Trimming took 1 base from V and 2 from J, leaving 9 bases between them. The CDR3 length is 14 residues. Germline CDR1 and CDR2: SGHKS and YYEKEE (reference sequence).

The chain has TRBV28 and TRBJ2-7; maybe TRBD1 (7 bases). The ends were cut back, 6 bases at V and 5 bases at J, with 17 bases in the middle. Germline lookup yields CDR1 MDHEN and CDR2 SYDVKM. The CDR3 totals 14 residues. CDR3 in DNA: TGTGCCAGCAGGCCCCGACAGGGACTGGACGAGCAGTACTTC. The encoded protein is CASRPRQGLDEQYF.

This chain uses TRBV9 with TRBJ2-3; D is possibly TRBD2 (5 bases). V lost 4 bases and J 0 bases, leaving 18 bases between the germline ends. The CDR3 runs 17 residues. CDR1 and CDR2 from the germline V gene are SGDLS and YYNGEE. The CDR3 DNA reads as TGTGCCAGCAGCTTAAAATCTAGCCCCGCTAGCACAGATACGCAGTATTTT. Translated, it gives CASSLKSSPASTDTQYF.

This clone came up once. This sequence joins TRBV15 and TRBJ2-3; 7 bases are a match to TRBD1. V shed 5 bases, J shed 0 bases, and the junction held 20 bases outside the gene matches. The germline V gene has CDR1 LNHNV and CDR2 YYDKDF (reference sequence). The length of the CDR3 is 20 residues. Here the CDR3 reads CATSPHSPWTGITSTDTQYF. CDR3 DNA sequence: TGTGCCACCAGCCCGCACTCCCCGTGGACAGGAATAACTAGCACAGATACGCAGTATTTT.

The chain has TRBV4-3 and TRBJ1-2; the match to TRBD1 covers 8 bases. CDR1 is LGHNA and CDR2 is YSLEER in the germline V gene. With 2 bases clipped from V and 2 bases from J, the junction kept 10 bases outside the gene matches. CDR3 length equals 17 residues. As DNA, the CDR3 is TGCGCCAGCAGCCAATCCTTAGGACAGGGACTGAACTATGGCTACACCTTC. It codes for CASSQSLGQGLNYGYTF.

V usage is TRBV9 and J usage is TRBJ2-1; possibly TRBD1 or TRBD2 for D (5 bases each). Germline V gene sequence: CDR1 SGDLS, CDR2 YYNGEE. Between the trimmed V and J ends, which lost 0 bases and 10 bases, there was a span of 17 bases. The CDR3 covers 15 residues. CDR3 nucleotides: TGTGCCAGCAGCGTAGATATCGGGGCAAGCGGCGAGCAGTTCTTC. Translating gives CASSVDIGASGEQFF.

This chain links TRBV10-1 with TRBJ2-7; D call uncertain. Germline lookup yields CDR1 WNHNN and CDR2 SYGVQD (reference sequence). With 2 bases removed from V and 6 bases from J, the gap between germline ends came to 14 bases. The CDR3 sequence is 14 residues long. As DNA, the CDR3 is TGCGCCAGCAGTGAGGGCCGGCTTCTATCCGAGCAGTACTTC. It codes for CASSEGRLLSEQYF.

The rearrangement links TRBV4-3 to TRBJ2-7; the match to TRBD2 covers 9 bases. The V segment lost 0 bases and the J segment 6 bases; nucleotides outside the gene matches: 18. This CDR3 has 19 residues. Looked up from germline, CDR1 is LGHNA and CDR2 is YSLEER. The CDR3 DNA is TGCGCCAGCAGCCAAGAGGGCGTGAGAGCGGGAGGCCCTGTCGGCGAGCAGTACTTC. The encoded protein is CASSQEGVRAGGPVGEQYF.